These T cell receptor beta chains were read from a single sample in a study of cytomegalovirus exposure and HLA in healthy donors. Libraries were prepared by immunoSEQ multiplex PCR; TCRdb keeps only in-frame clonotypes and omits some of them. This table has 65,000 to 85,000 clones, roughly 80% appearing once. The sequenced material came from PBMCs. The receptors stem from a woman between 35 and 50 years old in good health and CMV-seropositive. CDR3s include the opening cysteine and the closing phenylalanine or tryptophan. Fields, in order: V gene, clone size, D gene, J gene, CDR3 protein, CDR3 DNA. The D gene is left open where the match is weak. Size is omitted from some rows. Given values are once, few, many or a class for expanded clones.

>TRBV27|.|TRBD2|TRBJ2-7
CASRTSGGGYEQYF
TGTGCCAGCAGGACCAGCGGGGGGGGCTACGAGCAGTACTTC
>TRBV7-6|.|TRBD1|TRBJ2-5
CASSLVEAGGALTKTQYF
TGTGCCAGCAGCTTAGTCGAGGCAGGGGGAGCGTTAACGAAGACCCAGTACTTC
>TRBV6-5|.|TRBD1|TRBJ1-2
CASGQVGWENGYTF
TGTGCCAGCGGACAGGTCGGGTGGGAGAATGGCTACACCTTC
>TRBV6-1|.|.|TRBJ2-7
CASRPGVVSSYEQYF
TGTGCCAGCAGGCCCGGAGTTGTCAGTTCCTACGAGCAGTACTTC
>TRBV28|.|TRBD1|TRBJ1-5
CASSTGTGSQPQHF
TGTGCCAGCAGTACGGGGACAGGGAGTCAGCCCCAGCATTTT
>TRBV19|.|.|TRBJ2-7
CASRRKQGSYEQYF
TGTGCCAGTAGAAGAAAACAGGGCTCCTACGAGCAGTACTTC
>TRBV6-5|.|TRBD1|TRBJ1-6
CASSYSANRGNSPLHF
TGTGCCAGCAGTTACTCTGCGAACAGGGGCAATTCACCCCTCCACTTT
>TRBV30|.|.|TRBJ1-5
CAWLIRVDNSNQPQNF
TGTGCCTGGTTAATCAGGGTGGATAATAGCAATCAGCCCCAGAATTTT
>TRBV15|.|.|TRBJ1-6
CATSRDRPTPLHF
TGTGCCACCAGCAGAGATCGTCCTACACCCCTCCACTTT
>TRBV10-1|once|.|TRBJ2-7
CASRGYYWIHYEQYF
TGCGCCAGCAGAGGATACTACTGGATACACTACGAGCAGTACTTC
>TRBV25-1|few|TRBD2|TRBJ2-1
CASSGAGSYNEQFF
TGTGCCAGCAGCGGAGCGGGGTCCTACAATGAGCAGTTCTTC
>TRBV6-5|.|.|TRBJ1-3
CASSSGLLGNTIYF
TGTGCCAGCAGCTCGGGACTCCTGGGGAACACCATATATTTT
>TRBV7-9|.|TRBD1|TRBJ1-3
CASSDGQGKSGNTIYF
TGTGCCAGCAGCGACGGACAGGGGAAGTCTGGAAACACCATATATTTT
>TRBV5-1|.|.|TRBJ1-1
CASSQNPRLNTEAFF
TGCGCCAGCAGCCAAAATCCGCGGCTGAACACTGAAGCTTTCTTT
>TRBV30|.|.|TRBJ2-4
CAWSAQGGMRGNIQYF
TGTGCCTGGAGTGCCCAGGGGGGAATGAGGGGTAACATTCAGTACTTC
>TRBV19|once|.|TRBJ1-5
CASSLRGQPQHF
TGTGCCAGTAGTTTGAGAGGACAGCCCCAGCATTTT
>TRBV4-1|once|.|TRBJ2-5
CASSLRLGAGETQYF
TGCGCCAGCAGCCTAAGGCTGGGGGCCGGGGAGACCCAGTACTTC
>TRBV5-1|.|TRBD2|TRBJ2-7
CASRGGQGYEQYF
TGCGCCAGCAGGGGAGGGCAGGGCTACGAGCAGTACTTC
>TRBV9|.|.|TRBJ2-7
CASSVELGGSYEQYF
TGTGCCAGCAGCGTAGAGCTCGGCGGCTCCTACGAGCAGTACTTC
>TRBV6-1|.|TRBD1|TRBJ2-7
CASSAKTGGLAGQYF
TGTGCCAGCAGTGCCAAGACAGGGGGCCTAGCCGGGCAGTACTTC
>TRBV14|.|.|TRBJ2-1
CASSQTRGGSEQFF
TGTGCCAGCAGCCAAACGAGGGGAGGCAGTGAGCAGTTCTTC
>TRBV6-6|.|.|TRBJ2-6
CASAVEVTSGANVLTF
TGTGCCAGCGCGGTTGAGGTGACCTCTGGGGCCAACGTCCTGACTTTC